This T cell receptor beta chain was recorded in a study of cytomegalovirus exposure and HLA in healthy donors. Remarks on this clone: The antigen is not known.

The primer mix had 60 Vbeta and 13 Jbeta primers. Only in-frame clones appear in the TCRdb table, and some are missing; sequencing was by immunoSEQ multiplex PCR. The repertoire holds approximately 260,000 clones, with 92% as singletons. The study, taken as a whole, reports: Later analysis reportedly placed an Asian-associated ancestry cluster below the roughly 700-donor mean in N-insertions. By a later analysis, the bulk of CMV-associated TCR beta chains appeared HLA-restricted. In a later analysis, 15,000 to 20,000 TCR beta sequences were associated with HLA alleles at 0.05 false discovery rate. Sequencing depth across donors, presence/absence analyses assumed, was roughly uniform.

V lost 7 bases, J lost 5 bases, and 20 bases lay in between. CDR3 length: 15 amino acids. CDR1 is MNHNY and CDR2 is SVGAGI in the germline V gene (reference sequence). The chain employs TRBV6-6 and TRBJ1-2; a weak D match, TRBD1 (6 bases). Sequenced input: PBMCs. The receptor's source is a girl between 2 and 10 years old in good health and CMV-seronegative. The CDR3 here is CASIGAGRTAYGYTF. The CDR3 nucleotides are TGTGCCAGCATAGGGGCTGGACGGACAGCTTATGGCTACACCTTC.